This T cell receptor beta chain was obtained from a study of blood T cell repertoires in COVID-19. TCRdb keeps only in-frame clones here, not all; method: immunoSEQ multiplex PCR. The sample lists about 13,000 clones, 65% to 80% occurring once. This sequence was found in a woman aged 80 or over with acute or convalescent COVID-19. Material for sequencing was peripheral blood.

Here the CDR3 DNA reads TGTGCCAGCAGGCCGCGGGGCGGGGCCACAGATACGCAGTATTTT. This encodes CASRPRGGATDTQYF. The genes are TRBV6-5 and TRBJ2-3; D possibly corresponds to TRBD2 (6 bases). CDR3 length: 15 amino acids. Germline CDR1 MNHEY, CDR2 SVGAGI. Trimming stripped 6 bases from V and 2 bases from J, with 15 bases between.